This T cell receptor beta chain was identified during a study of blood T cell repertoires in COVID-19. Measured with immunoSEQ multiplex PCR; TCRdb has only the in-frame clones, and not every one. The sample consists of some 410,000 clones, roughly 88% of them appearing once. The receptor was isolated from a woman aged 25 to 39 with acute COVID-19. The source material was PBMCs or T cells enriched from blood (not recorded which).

The CDR3 spells CAISESGRSSPLHF. The DNA of the CDR3 is TGTGCCATCAGTGAGTCTGGCAGGTCTTCACCCCTCCACTTT. V is TRBV10-3 and J is TRBJ1-6; D is ambiguous. With 0 bases removed from V and 9 bases from J, the gap between germline ends came to 9 bases. The CDR3 is 14 amino acids. The germline V gene encodes CDR1 ENHRY and CDR2 SYGVKD.